Here is one T cell receptor (beta chain) with its context. Its antigen is currently unknown. Trimming cost V 3 bases and J 5 bases, with 10 bases left between them. Germline V CDR1 and CDR2: LNHDA, SQIVND (reference sequence). The CDR3 consists of 13 residues. The assay was immunoSEQ multiplex PCR, and TCRdb's table has in-frame clones only and misses some. The table lists 2.3 million or so clones, 85% to 95% of them singletons. The data belong to a study of shared clonotypes between healthy human individuals. Across the whole study: Plates per donor: three CD4 naive, three CD4 memory, two CD8 naive, one CD8 memory. Study-wide findings and caveats: Large sequencing depth failed to make sorted-subset sequencing complete, rarefaction showed.

The donor population consisted of healthy HIV-negative adults with no recent acute infections or vaccinations. Investigators divided CD4+ cells into CD45RA+ naive and CD45RA-negative memory subsets. The chain couples TRBV19 to TRBJ2-5; D remains unclear. This receptor was taken from a man between 18 and 29 years old in good health. Some clones in this sample may be carry-over from other donors' samples. The material sequenced was naive CD4+ T cells from PBMCs. The subset denotes: CD45RA+ positively selected. For the CDR3, the DNA is TGTGCCAGTAGTATCCGTCTAGGGGAGACCCAGTACTTC. This codes for CASSIRLGETQYF.